This T cell receptor (beta chain) stems from a study of blood T cell repertoires in COVID-19 (dated by TCRdb to the early 2020s). Regarding the study in general: Collaborator samples came from the United States, Italy and Spain and covered acute and convalescent phases of COVID-19. The prospective study material was composed of cDNA or gDNA derived from T cells, B-cell-depleted T cells, or PBMCs. Deeply sampled blood TCRbeta repertoires from subjects exposed to, actively infected with, or recovered from COVID-19 were included in the dataset. A freely available public database, intended as a resource for researchers studying the immune response to SARS-CoV-2, is where the repertoires were released. Samples were obtained from the ongoing ImmuneRACE study (first 160 participants) and from approximately 1,200 subjects provided by 6 global collaborators. Sample metadata almost always included a de-identified subject ID, COVID-19 status, age in years and sex. HLA class I and class II types, where available, came from metadata supplied by the sample provider rather than from assay-based typing.

Study-wide findings and limitations: How much clinical and demographic metadata was included differed by source and by participant, and the metadata was provided uncurated.

TCRbeta CDR3 regions were amplified from genomic DNA by means of the immunoSEQ Assay, a bias-controlled multiplex PCR. The study's processing was this. Nucleated cell counts per sample were estimated from amplification of reference gene primers within the assay. Sequence reads were collapsed and filtered to measure the absolute abundance of every unique TCRbeta CDR3 rearrangement. For each sample, productive Simpson clonality was calculated as the square root of Simpson's diversity index across productive rearrangements. TCRdb obtained this table from immuneACCESS and retained in-frame rearrangements with V and J assigned. These tables miss some clones; where compared with another copy, unresolved V genes account for less than half of the shortfall, and the remainder is unexplained. The V and J calls and the clone size are those of that table, but D and trimming were determined from the DNA. A total of about 160,000 clones appear in this sample, approximately 95% of them only once. Jointly, the top ten make up around 2% of the sample.

Looking up the germline V gene yields CDR1 SNHLY and CDR2 FYNNEI. V sheds 10 bases and J sheds 4 bases, leaving 7 bases between their ends. The CDR3 numbers 10 residues from cysteine through phenylalanine. This entry keeps only the CDR3 DNA: 30 bases, framed from base 1. Regarding this clone: The target of this receptor is not known. The sample holds no much larger clone one base away, and base qualities are not on file.

One collaborating source in Seattle enrolled patients during active infection and followed them longitudinally through the course of disease. Each collaborating institution followed its own protocols to collect whole blood in K2EDTA tubes. Collaborator samples were shipped for TCRbeta analysis as frozen whole blood, isolated PBMCs, or DNA extracted from either sample type. Material for sequencing was peripheral blood. This clonotype was obtained from a woman aged 55-70 years with COVID-19, enrolled during active disease. The V and J genes are TRBV2 and TRBJ1-1; TRBD1 is a possible D gene, resting on 6 matching bases. The DNA reads TGTGCCAAACAGGGCACTGAAGCTTTCTTT. Its protein reads: CAKQGTEAFF.